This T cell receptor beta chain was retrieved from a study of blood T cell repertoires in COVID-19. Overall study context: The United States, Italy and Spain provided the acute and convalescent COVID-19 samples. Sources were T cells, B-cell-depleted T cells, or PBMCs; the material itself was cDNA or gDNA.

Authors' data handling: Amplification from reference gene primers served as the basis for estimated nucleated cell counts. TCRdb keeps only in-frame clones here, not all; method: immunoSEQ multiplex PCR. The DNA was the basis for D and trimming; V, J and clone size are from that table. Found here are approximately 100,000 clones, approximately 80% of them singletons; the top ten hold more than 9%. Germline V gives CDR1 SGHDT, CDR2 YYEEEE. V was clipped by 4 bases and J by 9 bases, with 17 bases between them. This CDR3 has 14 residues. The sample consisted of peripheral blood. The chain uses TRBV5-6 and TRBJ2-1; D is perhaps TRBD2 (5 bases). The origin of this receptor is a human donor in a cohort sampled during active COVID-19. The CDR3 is CASSRLPILSEQFF. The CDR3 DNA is TGTGCCAGCAGCCGACTACCTATTCTTAGTGAGCAGTTCTTC.